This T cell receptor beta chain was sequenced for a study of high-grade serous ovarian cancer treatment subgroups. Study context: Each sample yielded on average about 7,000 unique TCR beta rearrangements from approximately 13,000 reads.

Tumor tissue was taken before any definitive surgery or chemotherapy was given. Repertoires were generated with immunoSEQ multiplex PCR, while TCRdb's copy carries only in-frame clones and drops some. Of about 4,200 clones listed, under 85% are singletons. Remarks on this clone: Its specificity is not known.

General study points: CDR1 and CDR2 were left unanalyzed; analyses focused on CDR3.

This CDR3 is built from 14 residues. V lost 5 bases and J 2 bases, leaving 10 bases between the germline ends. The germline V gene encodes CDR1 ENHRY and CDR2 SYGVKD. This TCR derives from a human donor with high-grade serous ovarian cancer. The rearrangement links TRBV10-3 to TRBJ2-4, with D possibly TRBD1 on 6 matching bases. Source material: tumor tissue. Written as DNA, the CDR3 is TGTGCCATCAGTTCACAGGGTACCAAAAACATTCAGTACTTC. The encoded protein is CAISSQGTKNIQYF.